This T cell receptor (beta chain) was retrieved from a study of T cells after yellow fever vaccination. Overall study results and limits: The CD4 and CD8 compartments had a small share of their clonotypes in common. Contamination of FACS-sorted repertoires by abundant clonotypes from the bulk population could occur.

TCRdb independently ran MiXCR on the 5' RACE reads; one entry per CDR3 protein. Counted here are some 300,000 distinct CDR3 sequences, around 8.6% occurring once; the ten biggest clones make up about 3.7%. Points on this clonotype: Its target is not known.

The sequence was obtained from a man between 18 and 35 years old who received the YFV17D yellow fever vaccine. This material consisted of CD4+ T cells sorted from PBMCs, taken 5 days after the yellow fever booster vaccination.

The CDR3 DNA is TGTGCCAGCTCAGCGACAGGGGCCGGGAACACTGAAGCTTTCTTT. Its protein product is CASSATGAGNTEAFF. The chain links TRBV18 to TRBJ1-1; the match to TRBD1 covers 8 bases. Trimming removed 5 bases from V and 1 base from J; junction bases left unmatched: 6. The germline CDR1 and CDR2 sequences are KGHSH and LQKENI. The CDR3 has 15 amino acids. Full variable domain (missing parts from reference TRBV18 and TRBJ1-1): NAGVMQNPRHLVRRRGQEARLRCSPMKGHSHVYWYRQLPEEGLKFMVYLQKENIIDESGMPKERFSAEFPKEGPSILRIQQVVRGDSAAYFCASSATGAGNTEAFFGQGTRLTVV.